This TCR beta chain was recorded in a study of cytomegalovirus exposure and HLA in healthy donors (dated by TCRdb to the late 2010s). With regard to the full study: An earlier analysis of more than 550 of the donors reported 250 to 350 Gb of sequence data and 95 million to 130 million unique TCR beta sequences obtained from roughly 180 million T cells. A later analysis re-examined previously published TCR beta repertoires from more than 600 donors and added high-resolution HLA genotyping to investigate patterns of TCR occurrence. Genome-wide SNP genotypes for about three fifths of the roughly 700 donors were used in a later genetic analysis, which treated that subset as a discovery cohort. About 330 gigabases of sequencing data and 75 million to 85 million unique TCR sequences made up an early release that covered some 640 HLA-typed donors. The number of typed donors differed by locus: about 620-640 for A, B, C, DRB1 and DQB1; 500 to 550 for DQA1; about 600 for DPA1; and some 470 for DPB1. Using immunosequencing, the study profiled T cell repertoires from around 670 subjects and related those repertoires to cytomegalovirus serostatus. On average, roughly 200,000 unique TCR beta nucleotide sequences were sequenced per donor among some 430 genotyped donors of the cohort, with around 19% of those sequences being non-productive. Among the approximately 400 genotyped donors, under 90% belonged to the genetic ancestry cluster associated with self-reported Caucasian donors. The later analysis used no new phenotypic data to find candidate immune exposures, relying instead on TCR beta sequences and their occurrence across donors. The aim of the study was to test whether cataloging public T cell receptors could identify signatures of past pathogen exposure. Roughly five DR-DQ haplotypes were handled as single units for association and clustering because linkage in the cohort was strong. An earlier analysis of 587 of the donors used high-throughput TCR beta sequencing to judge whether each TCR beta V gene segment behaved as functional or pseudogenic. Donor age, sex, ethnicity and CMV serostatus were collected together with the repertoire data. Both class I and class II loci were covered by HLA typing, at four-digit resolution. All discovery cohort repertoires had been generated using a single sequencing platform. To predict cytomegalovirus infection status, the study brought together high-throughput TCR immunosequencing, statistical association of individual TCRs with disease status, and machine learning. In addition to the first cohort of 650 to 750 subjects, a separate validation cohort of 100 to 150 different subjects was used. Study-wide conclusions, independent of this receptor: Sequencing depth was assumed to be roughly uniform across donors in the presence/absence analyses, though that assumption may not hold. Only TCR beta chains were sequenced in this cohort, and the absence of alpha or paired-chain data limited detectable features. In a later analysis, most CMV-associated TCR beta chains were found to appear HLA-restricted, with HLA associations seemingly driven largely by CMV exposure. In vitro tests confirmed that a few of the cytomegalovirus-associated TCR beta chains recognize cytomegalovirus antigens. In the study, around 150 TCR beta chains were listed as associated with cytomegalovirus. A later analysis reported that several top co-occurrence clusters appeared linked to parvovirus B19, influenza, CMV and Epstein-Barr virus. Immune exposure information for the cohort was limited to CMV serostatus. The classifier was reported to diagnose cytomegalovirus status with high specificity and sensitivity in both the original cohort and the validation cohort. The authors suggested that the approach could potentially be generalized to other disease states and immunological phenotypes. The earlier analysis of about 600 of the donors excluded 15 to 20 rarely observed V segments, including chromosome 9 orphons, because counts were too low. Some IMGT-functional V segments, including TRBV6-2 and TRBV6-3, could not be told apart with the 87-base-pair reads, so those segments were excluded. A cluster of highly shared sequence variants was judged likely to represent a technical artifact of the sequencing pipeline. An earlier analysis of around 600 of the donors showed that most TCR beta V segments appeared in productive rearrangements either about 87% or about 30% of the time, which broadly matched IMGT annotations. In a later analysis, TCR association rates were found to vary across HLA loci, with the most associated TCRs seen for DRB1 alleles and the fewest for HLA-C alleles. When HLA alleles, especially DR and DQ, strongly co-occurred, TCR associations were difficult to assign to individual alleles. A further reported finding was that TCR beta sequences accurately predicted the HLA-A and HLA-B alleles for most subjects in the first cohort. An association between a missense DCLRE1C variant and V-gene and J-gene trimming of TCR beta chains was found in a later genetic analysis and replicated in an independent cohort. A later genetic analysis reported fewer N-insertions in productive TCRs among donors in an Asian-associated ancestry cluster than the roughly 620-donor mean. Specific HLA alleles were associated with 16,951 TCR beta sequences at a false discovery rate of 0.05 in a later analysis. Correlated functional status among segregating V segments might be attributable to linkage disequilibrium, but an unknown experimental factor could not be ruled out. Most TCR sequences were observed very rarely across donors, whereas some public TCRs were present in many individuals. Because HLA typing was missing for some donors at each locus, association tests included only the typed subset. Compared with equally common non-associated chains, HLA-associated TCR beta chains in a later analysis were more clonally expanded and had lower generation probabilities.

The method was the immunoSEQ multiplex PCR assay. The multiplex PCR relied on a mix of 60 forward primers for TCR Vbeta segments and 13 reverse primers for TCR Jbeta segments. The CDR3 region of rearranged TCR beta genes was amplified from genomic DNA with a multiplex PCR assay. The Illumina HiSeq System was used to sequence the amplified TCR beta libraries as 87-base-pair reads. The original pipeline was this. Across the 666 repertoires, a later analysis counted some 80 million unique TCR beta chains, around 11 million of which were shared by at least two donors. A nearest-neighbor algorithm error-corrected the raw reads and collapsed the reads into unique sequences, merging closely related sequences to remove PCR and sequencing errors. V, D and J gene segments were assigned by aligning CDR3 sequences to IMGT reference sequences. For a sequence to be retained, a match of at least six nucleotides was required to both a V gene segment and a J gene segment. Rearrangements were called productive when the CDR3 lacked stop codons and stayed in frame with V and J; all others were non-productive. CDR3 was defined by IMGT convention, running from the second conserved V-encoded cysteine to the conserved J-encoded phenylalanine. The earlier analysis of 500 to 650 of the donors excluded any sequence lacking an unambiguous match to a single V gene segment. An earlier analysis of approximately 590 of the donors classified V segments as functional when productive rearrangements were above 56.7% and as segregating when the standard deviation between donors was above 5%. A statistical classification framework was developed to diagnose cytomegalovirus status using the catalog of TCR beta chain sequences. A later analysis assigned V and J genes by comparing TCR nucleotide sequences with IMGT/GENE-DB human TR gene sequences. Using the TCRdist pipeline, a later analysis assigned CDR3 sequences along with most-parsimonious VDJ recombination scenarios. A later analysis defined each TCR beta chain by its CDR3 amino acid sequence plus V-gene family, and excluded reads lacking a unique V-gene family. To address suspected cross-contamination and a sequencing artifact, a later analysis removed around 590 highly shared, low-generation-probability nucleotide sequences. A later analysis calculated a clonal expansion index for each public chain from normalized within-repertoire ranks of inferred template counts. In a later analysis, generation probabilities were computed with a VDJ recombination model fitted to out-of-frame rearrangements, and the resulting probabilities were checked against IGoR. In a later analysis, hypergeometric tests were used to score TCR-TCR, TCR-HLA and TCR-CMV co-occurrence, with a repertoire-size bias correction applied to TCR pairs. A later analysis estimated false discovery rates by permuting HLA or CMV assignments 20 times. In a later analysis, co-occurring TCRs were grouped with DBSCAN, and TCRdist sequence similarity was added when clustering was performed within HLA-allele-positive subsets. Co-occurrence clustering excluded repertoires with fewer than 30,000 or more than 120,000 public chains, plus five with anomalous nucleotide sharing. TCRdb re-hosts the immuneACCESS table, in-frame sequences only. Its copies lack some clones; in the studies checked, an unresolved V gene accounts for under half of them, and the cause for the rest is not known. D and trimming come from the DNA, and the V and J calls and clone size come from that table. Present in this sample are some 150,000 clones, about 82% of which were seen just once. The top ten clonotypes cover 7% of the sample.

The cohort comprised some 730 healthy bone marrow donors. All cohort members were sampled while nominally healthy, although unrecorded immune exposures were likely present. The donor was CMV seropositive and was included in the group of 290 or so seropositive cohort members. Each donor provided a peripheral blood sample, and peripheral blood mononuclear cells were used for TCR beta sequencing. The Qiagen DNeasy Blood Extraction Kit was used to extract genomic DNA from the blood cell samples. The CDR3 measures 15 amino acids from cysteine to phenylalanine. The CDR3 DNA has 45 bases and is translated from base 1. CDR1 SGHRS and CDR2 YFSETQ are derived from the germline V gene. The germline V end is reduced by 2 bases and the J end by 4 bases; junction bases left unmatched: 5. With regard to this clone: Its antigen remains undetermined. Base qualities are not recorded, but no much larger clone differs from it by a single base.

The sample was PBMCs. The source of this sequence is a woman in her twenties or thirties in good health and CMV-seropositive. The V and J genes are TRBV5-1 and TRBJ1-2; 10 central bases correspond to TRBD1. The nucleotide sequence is TGCGCCAGCAGCTTATTGGGACAGGGGACCTATGGCTACACCTTC. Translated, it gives CASSLLGQGTYGYTF.